The rows below give T cell receptor beta chains drawn from one sample of a study of CD8 T cells in Susac syndrome. TCRdb re-called the immunoSEQ multiplex PCR reads through MiXCR, storing one row per CDR3 protein. Among about 150,000 distinct CDR3 sequences, 95% to 96% were seen once, and the ten largest hold 0.15%. The material sequenced was CD8+ T cells from PBMCs. The receptors were gathered from a human donor with multiple sclerosis. Each CDR3 is given with its conserved first and last residue. D genes are given only for firm matches. Clone sizes are given selectively: once, few, many, or a class where the clone is expanded.

cdr3_length j_call clone_size d_call v_call cdr3_nt cdr3_aa
13 TRBJ2-7 - - TRBV7-9 TGTGCCAGCAGCTTTTGGGTCCGGGACGAGCAGTACTTC CASSFWVRDEQYF
15 TRBJ2-1 - - TRBV7-2 TGTGCCAGCAGCGCACAGGGTGAGTCCTACAATGAGCAGTTCTTC CASSAQGESYNEQFF
14 TRBJ1-5 - TRBD1 TRBV7-9 TGTGCCACCGGGGGGACAGGGAAAAATCAGCCCCAGCATTTT CATGGTGKNQPQHF
15 TRBJ2-3 - TRBD2 TRBV3-1 TGTGCCAGCAGCCAAGGTAGCGGGGCCACAGATACGCAGTATTTT CASSQGSGATDTQYF
15 TRBJ2-3 - - TRBV12-3/TRBV12-4 TGTGCCAGCAGCCGACAGGGAGGAACCACAGATACGCAGTATTTT CASSRQGGTTDTQYF
15 TRBJ2-1 - TRBD1 TRBV9 TGTGCCAGCAGCTCGACCCCAGGGGGCTACAATGAGCAGTTCTTC CASSSTPGGYNEQFF
18 TRBJ2-3 - TRBD2 TRBV13 TGTGCCAGCAGCTTAGGCCTTCTAGCGGGGGACCGCACAGATACGCAGTATTTT CASSLGLLAGDRTDTQYF
13 TRBJ1-1 - - TRBV6-6 TGTGCCAGCAGTTACTCCGTCGGACCTGAAGCTTTCTTT CASSYSVGPEAFF
13 TRBJ2-3 - - TRBV7-7 TGTGCTAGCAGCTTCGGACCCCGGGATACGCAGTATTTT CASSFGPRDTQYF
12 TRBJ1-1 - - TRBV30 TGTGCCTTGACAGAAGTGAGCACTGAAGCTTTCTTT CALTEVSTEAFF
14 TRBJ2-1 - - TRBV20-1 TGCAGTGCTGAGACAGCCAACTCCTACAATGAGCAGTTCTTC CSAETANSYNEQFF
16 TRBJ2-1 few - TRBV30 TGTGCCTGGAGTGTACCTTTCCTGAGCTCCTACAATGAGCAGTTCTTC CAWSVPFLSSYNEQFF
13 TRBJ2-7 - TRBD1 TRBV10-3 TGTGCCATCAGTGATCAGACAGGGCCGGAGCAGTACTTC CAISDQTGPEQYF
14 TRBJ2-3 - TRBD2 TRBV29-1 TGCAGCGTTAGAGCGGGGGGTTACACAGATACGCAGTATTTT CSVRAGGYTDTQYF
11 TRBJ2-7 - - TRBV7-9 TGTGCCAGCAGCGTCAACTACGAGCAGTACTTC CASSVNYEQYF
14 TRBJ2-1 - - TRBV7-6 TGTGCCAGCAGCCCTACTGTTGAGGGTGGAGAGCAGTTCTTC CASSPTVEGGEQFF
15 TRBJ2-3 - - TRBV19 TGTGCCAGTAGTAAGACCCTAGGGCTCACAGATACGCAGTATTTT CASSKTLGLTDTQYF
11 TRBJ2-1 - - TRBV29-1 TGCAGCGATCTTCAGGGCCATGAGCAGTTCTTC CSDLQGHEQFF
11 TRBJ1-2 few - TRBV29-1 TGCAGCGTCCCCTCTGGATATGGCTACACCTTC CSVPSGYGYTF
16 TRBJ2-1 once - TRBV12-3/TRBV12-4 TGTGCCAGCAGCCTGGGAGGGGGCCTTACCTACAATGAGCAGTTCTTC CASSLGGGLTYNEQFF
15 TRBJ2-3 once - TRBV20-1 TGCAGTGCCAGGGAACCGGGACCCACCACAGATACGCAGTATTTT CSAREPGPTTDTQYF
15 TRBJ2-5 - - TRBV5-1 TGCGCCAGCAGCCCCGCGCACAGCCTCCAAGAGACCCAGTACTTC CASSPAHSLQETQYF
14 TRBJ1-1 - - TRBV6-2/TRBV6-3 TGTGCCACCGACGCAGTGGGGGTGAACACTGAAGCTTTCTTT CATDAVGVNTEAFF
16 TRBJ2-1 - - TRBV2 TGTGCCAGCACCTTGTCTGGACAGATCTCCTACAATGAGCAGTTCTTC CASTLSGQISYNEQFF
12 TRBJ2-1 - - TRBV5-1 TGCGCCAGCAGCTTCCCCGAGAATGAGCAGTTCTTC CASSFPENEQFF
15 TRBJ1-2 - - TRBV4-2 TGTGCCAGCAGCCAAGATGAAGGGACGGACTATGGCTACACCTTC CASSQDEGTDYGYTF